A selection of T cell receptor beta chains follows, all from one sample in a study of OX40 agonist ivuxolimab in advanced cancers. TCRdb's table, derived via immunoSEQ multiplex PCR, lists solely in-frame clones and lacks some. This sample has 20,000 to 25,000 clones, with 60% to 80% found just once. The sample was CD4+ or CD8+ T cells sorted from blood, taken in a trial of the OX40 agonist ivuxolimab. These receptors were collected from an adult with an advanced solid tumor such as melanoma, head and neck, liver or kidney cancer. The CDR3 runs from the conserved cysteine through the conserved F or W. A D gene is named only where the DNA matches it firmly. Rows may omit the clone size; those that give it use once, few, many or a size class.

DNA	CDR3	D	J	size	V
TGTGCCAGCAGCTTTTTGGCAGATACGCAGTATTTT	CASSFLADTQYF	-	TRBJ2-3	-	TRBV5-4
TGTGCCAGCAGCGTAAGGGGGCCTTCGGAAGCTTTCTTT	CASSVRGPSEAFF	TRBD1	TRBJ1-1	-	TRBV9
TGTGCCAGCAGTTTATTCAGGGGTCAGGGTGAAAAACTGTTTTTT	CASSLFRGQGEKLFF	-	TRBJ1-4	-	TRBV28
TGCGCCAGCGTTCGGCGGACTAGCGGGGCCAATGAGCAGTTCTTC	CASVRRTSGANEQFF	TRBD2	TRBJ2-1	-	TRBV5-1
TGTGCCATTCACACCAACGGGGATCAAGCTTTCTTT	CAIHTNGDQAFF	-	TRBJ1-1	-	TRBV6-1
TGCGCCAGCAGTCCATACAGGGGATCAAACTATGGCTACACCTTC	CASSPYRGSNYGYTF	TRBD1	TRBJ1-2	-	TRBV10-1
TGTGCCAGCAGCTTAGGGCGGGGGGGCCAAGAGACCCAGTACTTC	CASSLGRGGQETQYF	TRBD2	TRBJ2-5	-	TRBV5-6
TGTGCCAGCAGTGAAGACAGAAACAATGAGCAGTTCTTC	CASSEDRNNEQFF	-	TRBJ2-1	few	TRBV2
TGTGCCACCAGCGACCGACAGGGAGGGGCAGATACGCAGTATTTT	CATSDRQGGADTQYF	-	TRBJ2-3	-	TRBV15
TGTGCCTGGAGCCTCCAAAACACCGGGGAGCTGTTTTTT	CAWSLQNTGELFF	-	TRBJ2-2	-	TRBV30
TGTGCCAGTAGGGGAGTCGGGAGCTACGAGCAGTACTTC	CASRGVGSYEQYF	-	TRBJ2-7	-	TRBV19
TGTGCCAGCAGTCCTCGGGACAGTCCCATGAACACTGAAGCTTTCTTT	CASSPRDSPMNTEAFF	TRBD1	TRBJ1-1	-	TRBV7-8
TGTGCCACCCGGGGAGTGGGGGGTACGTGGCAGTATTTT	CATRGVGGTWQYF	-	TRBJ2-3	-	TRBV5-8
TGTGCCAGTAAGACGGGACACTACTCTGGGGCCAACGTCCTGACTTTC	CASKTGHYSGANVLTF	-	TRBJ2-6	few	TRBV19
TGTGCCAGCGTATTAAGGGAAAGGCAGGGGAAAGCCTCTAACTATGGCTACACCTTC	CASVLRERQGKASNYGYTF	-	TRBJ1-2	-	TRBV11-3
TGTGCCAGTAGTACCCGGGACAGGGGGACAGATACGCAGTATTTT	CASSTRDRGTDTQYF	TRBD1	TRBJ2-3	-	TRBV19
TGTGCCACCAGCAGGGTGGCAGGGTCCTACAATGAGCAGTTCTTC	CATSRVAGSYNEQFF	-	TRBJ2-1	-	TRBV15
TGTGCCAGCAGCTGGAGGGACAGGGGAATTTTTGGCTACACCTTC	CASSWRDRGIFGYTF	TRBD1	TRBJ1-2	-	TRBV7-2
TGCGCCAGCAGTCCCCAGGACAGGGTTATCCGGACTCTTGACACCGGGGAGCTGTTTTTT	CASSPQDRVIRTLDTGELFF	TRBD1	TRBJ2-2	-	TRBV23-1
TGTGCCAGCAGCTTAAACCAGGGGATTAACTATGGCTACACCTTC	CASSLNQGINYGYTF	-	TRBJ1-2	-	TRBV7-9
TGTGCCAGCAGCTTGGGCCCGAGCGGGGCGCACACCGGGGAGCTGTTTTTT	CASSLGPSGAHTGELFF	TRBD2	TRBJ2-2	-	TRBV5-6
TGTGCCAGCAGCTCGTCCATCCTTGGTCTCGGCCAGCCCCAGCATTTT	CASSSSILGLGQPQHF	-	TRBJ1-5	-	TRBV7-2
TGTGCCAGTAGTATCTATAACAGCCTGAATCAGCCCCAGCATTTT	CASSIYNSLNQPQHF	-	TRBJ1-5	-	TRBV19
TGTGCCAGCTCACCGATTAGAAGCTCCTACAATGAGCAGTTCTTC	CASSPIRSSYNEQFF	-	TRBJ2-1	-	TRBV18
TGCGCCAGCAGCTCATCCCTCTCCTACGAGCAGTACTTC	CASSSSLSYEQYF	-	TRBJ2-7	-	TRBV5-1
TGCAGCGTTGAGGTCCGGGGAGCTAACTATGGCTACACCTTC	CSVEVRGANYGYTF	-	TRBJ1-2	-	TRBV29-1
TGTGCCAGCAGTTACGGCCAGAACAGTTTACAGTTCTTC	CASSYGQNSLQFF	-	TRBJ2-1	-	TRBV6-5
TGCGCCAGCAGCTCTAACCCCGGGACAGCCGTTTATGAAGCTTTCTTT	CASSSNPGTAVYEAFF	TRBD1	TRBJ1-1	few	TRBV5-1
TGTGCCAGCAGTCGCAGGGTGAACTATGGCTACACCTTC	CASSRRVNYGYTF	-	TRBJ1-2	-	TRBV27
TGTGCCAGCAGTGAAGGGACGGCTGCCTACGAGCAGTACTTC	CASSEGTAAYEQYF	-	TRBJ2-7	-	TRBV2
TGTGCCAGCAGCCTTCGGGGGTCGGCTAATGAAAAACTGTTTTTT	CASSLRGSANEKLFF	-	TRBJ1-4	-	TRBV9
TGTGCCATCAGTGAGAATATGGGCAGGGGTTCCTACGAGCAGTACTTC	CAISENMGRGSYEQYF	-	TRBJ2-7	-	TRBV10-3